The 22 T cell receptor beta chains below all came from one sample that was sequenced in a study of blood T cells in healthy people across ages. Primed by a sample-barcoded 5' primer and a J-beta primer mix, a second PCR proceeded for roughly 6 to 12 cycles. MiXCR, applied by TCRdb to the 5' RACE reads, yields one record per CDR3 protein. Of 780,000 or so distinct CDR3 sequences listed, approximately 53% are singletons. Sequencing input: blood. The receptors originated from a man aged 35 to 55 in good health.

This clonotype showed up just once. J is TRBJ2-2 and V is TRBV6-2 or TRBV6-3; D is undetermined. The CDR3 has 13 residues. CDR1 and CDR2 (germline): MNHEY, SVGEGT. V was shortened by 7 bases and J by 7 bases, with 13 bases between the two germline ends. The CDR3 here is CASTLMLIGELFF. In DNA form, the CDR3 reads TGTGCCAGCACTCTGATGCTGATCGGGGAGCTGTTTTTT.

In its sample, this clonotype was seen a few times. The V and J genes are TRBV29-1 and TRBJ2-2; 9 bases agree with TRBD2. With V trimmed by 3 bases and J by 4 bases, 6 bases remained unmatched. Per germline, CDR1 SQVTM and CDR2 ANQGSEA. The CDR3 covers 15 residues. The CDR3 here is CSVERGGLGTGELFF. The DNA of the CDR3 is TGCAGCGTTGAGCGGGGGGGCCTTGGCACCGGGGAGCTGTTTTTT.

This clonotype was recorded a few times. The chain carries TRBV6-7 and TRBJ2-1, with D tentatively TRBD2 (6 bases). Being an ORF, TRBV6-7 has a function that is uncertain. Between the trimmed V and J ends, which lost 9 bases and 9 bases, there was a span of 21 bases. The length of the CDR3 is 14 residues. The CDR3: CARVRSRDCGEQFF. CDR3 bases: TGTGCCAGGGTTCGTTCGCGGGATTGTGGTGAGCAGTTCTTC.

The chain joins TRBV27 to TRBJ2-3; 9 nucleotides line up with TRBD2. The CDR3 spans 15 residues. Unmatched junction bases numbered 6, after V lost 8 bases and J lost 0 bases. CDR1 and CDR2 (germline): MNHEY, SMNVEV (reference sequence). For the CDR3, the DNA is TGTGCCAGCCTTAGCGGGAGCGTTAGCACAGATACGCAGTATTTT. Translated: CASLSGSVSTDTQYF.

This clonotype was observed once. The genes are TRBV7-6 and TRBJ1-1; D is unresolved. CDR3 length: 13 residues. The V gene lost 5 bases and the J gene lost 1 base, with 8 bases spanning the gap. Germline assignment: CDR1 SGHVS and CDR2 FNYEAQ. The CDR3 DNA reads as TGTGCCAGCAGCCAGAGCGAGAACACTGAAGCTTTCTTT. It yields the protein CASSQSENTEAFF.

The V call is TRBV6-2 or TRBV6-3, the J call TRBJ2-4; no definite D call. TRBJ2-7 explains the end of the DNA better; the J call may be wrong. The CDR3 covers 12 residues. CDR1 and CDR2 (germline): MNHEY, SVGEGT. DNA of the CDR3: TGTGCCAGTAGATCGGGCCCCTCCGAGCAGTACTTC. This translates into CASRSGPSEQYF.

The table lists this clonotype with a few counts. The chain couples TRBV20-1 to TRBJ1-6, with TRBD1 identical over 7 bases. The CDR3 loop spans 13 amino acids. Trimming took 5 bases from V and 6 from J; bases not matched to a gene: 4. Per the germline V gene, CDR1 is DFQATT and CDR2 is SNEGSKA (reference sequence). The CDR3 DNA reads TGCAGTGCTTCTGGGACAGTTAATTCACCCCTCCACTTT. The encoded protein is CSASGTVNSPLHF.

This clonotype was counted at least ten times. Here the CDR3 reads CSAKGPGRDRSYNEQFF. The CDR3 nucleotides are TGCAGTGCTAAGGGGCCCGGGCGGGACCGCTCCTACAATGAGCAGTTCTTC. The chain employs TRBV20-1 and TRBJ2-1; TRBD2 might be the D (6 bases). The CDR3 covers 17 residues. Germline-derived CDR1 and CDR2 are DFQATT and SNEGSKA (reference sequence). V was shortened by 4 bases and J by 0 bases, with 19 bases between the two germline ends.

This rearrangement joins TRBV12-3 or TRBV12-4 to TRBJ2-5; TRBD2 matches at 10 bases. Trimming at V came to 8 bases and at J to 7 bases, leaving 7 bases not matched to a gene. This CDR3 is 13 amino acids long. The CDR3 protein is CASCPSGGGTQYF. Written as DNA, the CDR3 is TGTGCCAGCTGCCCTAGCGGGGGAGGGACCCAGTACTTC.

CDR3 in DNA: TGTGCCAGCAGGGACGGGGCGCCCGGGGCCAACGTCCTGACTTTC. Its translation: CASRDGAPGANVLTF. V is TRBV2 and J is TRBJ2-6, with D perhaps TRBD1 or TRBD2 (5 bases each). The V end was cut by 6 bases, the J end by 4 bases, with 13 bases between. Germline-derived CDR1 and CDR2 are SNHLY and FYNNEI. The CDR3 totals 15 residues.

The chain combines TRBV20-1 with TRBJ2-7; D gene ambiguous. TRBJ2-5 matches the DNA end more closely, so the J call is doubtful. CDR3 size: 13 residues. Per germline, CDR1 DFQATT and CDR2 SNEGSKA (reference sequence). CDR3 protein: CSARVVAAETQYF. CDR3 DNA: TGCAGTGCTAGAGTGGTGGCTGCAGAGACCCAGTACTTC.

The rearrangement links TRBV6-1 to TRBJ2-2; the D gene is possibly TRBD2 (5 bases). This CDR3 is 16 amino acids long. Germline V gene data show CDR1 as MNHNS and CDR2 as SASEGT. Trimming stripped 2 bases from V and 5 bases from J, with 15 bases between. The CDR3 loop is CASSERRPGMTGELFF. The CDR3 DNA sequence: TGTGCCAGCAGTGAAAGGAGGCCCGGGATGACCGGGGAGCTGTTTTTT.

The chain combines TRBV20-1 with TRBJ2-1, with D possibly being TRBD2 (5 bases). TRBJ2-7 matches the DNA end more closely, so the J call is doubtful. This CDR3 comprises 14 residues. From germline, CDR1 is DFQATT and CDR2 SNEGSKA (reference sequence). The CDR3 DNA sequence: TGCAGTGCTCCTCGGGGAAGCTCCTACAATGAGCAGTACTTC. Its protein product is CSAPRGSSYNEQYF.

This clonotype was observed once. Written as DNA, the CDR3 is TGTGCCAGCGAACGGCCGCCTTATGGCTACACCTTC. This codes for CASERPPYGYTF. The chain combines TRBV9 with TRBJ1-2, with no clear D. V was trimmed by 7 bases and J by 5 bases, leaving 12 bases between them. The CDR3 is 12 residues long. The germline gives CDR1 SGDLS, CDR2 YYNGEE. Complete variable domain (other parts from reference TRBV9 and TRBJ1-2): DSGVTQTPKHLITATGQRVTLRCSPRSGDLSVYWYQQSLDQGLQFLIQYYNGEERAKGNILERFSAQQFPDLHSELNLSSLELGDSALYFCASERPPYGYTFGSGTRLTVV.

This clonotype is a singleton in its sample. The chain links TRBV9 to TRBJ2-7; D is unresolved. The CDR3 consists of 15 residues. Per germline, CDR1 SGDLS and CDR2 YYNGEE. V shed 0 bases and J shed 0 bases, with 10 bases lying between them. CDR3 bases: TGTGCCAGCAGCGTAGACCTGGGTGTCTCCTACGAGCAGTACTTC. Protein: CASSVDLGVSYEQYF.

Only one count was recorded for this clonotype. At one of its ends the junction is not consistent with the germline gene, which may arise from a read error. The chain couples TRBV29-1 to TRBJ2-5; possibly TRBD2 for D (6 bases). From germline, CDR1 is SQVTM and CDR2 ANQGSEA. This CDR3 spans 13 amino acids. The CDR3 is CSAEVVEGETQYF. The CDR3 nucleotides read TGCAGCGCTGAAGTGGTGGAGGGGGAGACCCAGTACTTC.

The DNA of the CDR3 is TGTGCCAGCAGCCAAGTCAGCGGTTCCTCCTACAATGAGCAGTTCTTC. Translation: CASSQVSGSSYNEQFF. The chain recombines TRBV3-1 with TRBJ2-1; possibly TRBD2 for D (5 bases). Trimming removed 1 base at V and 0 bases at J, with 10 bases between. CDR3 length equals 16 residues. Germline V lookup: CDR1 LGHDT, CDR2 YNNKEL (reference sequence).

This clonotype came up many times. The genes are TRBV14 and TRBJ1-4, with D tentatively TRBD1 (6 bases). From germline, CDR1 is SGHDN and CDR2 FVKESK. The V end lost 0 bases, the J end lost 8 bases, and 16 bases lay between the germline ends. CDR3 length: 16 amino acids. CDR3 protein: CASSQELGGLGEKLFF. The CDR3, as DNA: TGTGCCAGCAGCCAAGAACTTGGGGGGCTTGGCGAAAAACTGTTTTTT. Full variable domain (remainder filled in from reference TRBV14 and TRBJ1-4): EAGVTQFPSHSVIEKGQTVTLRCDPISGHDNLYWYRRVMGKEIKFLLHFVKESKQDESGMPNNRFLAERTGGTYSTLKVQPAELEDSGVYFCASSQELGGLGEKLFFGSGTQLSVL.

This clonotype appeared once. The rearrangement joins TRBV27 to TRBJ2-3; 10 positions match TRBD1. V lost 8 bases to trimming and J lost 5 bases; unmatched junction nucleotides: 10. The CDR3 is 15 amino acids. From germline, CDR1 is MNHEY and CDR2 SMNVEV (reference sequence). The CDR3 region is CASGPTGGGGDTQYF. DNA for the CDR3: TGTGCCAGCGGCCCGACAGGGGGCGGGGGAGATACGCAGTATTTT.

V usage is TRBV7-2 and J usage is TRBJ2-7; 7 bases map to TRBD2. Per germline, CDR1 SGHTA and CDR2 FQGNSA. CDR3 length: 14 residues. The J segment lost 3 bases and the V segment lost 6 bases, leaving 8 bases of the junction unmatched. The CDR3 protein is CASRSSGTFYEQYF. CDR3 DNA sequence: TGTGCCAGCAGGTCCAGCGGGACCTTCTACGAGCAGTACTTC.

As concerns this clonotype: A much larger clone lies one base from this, so it may be a read error. The rearrangement joins TRBV5-6 to TRBJ2-1; 7 nucleotides agree with TRBD2. CDR1 and CDR2 from the germline V gene are SGHDT and YYEEEE. J lost 12 bases, V lost 1 base, and 10 bases had no gene match. The CDR3 is 14 residues long. CDR3 DNA sequence: TGTGCCAGCAGCTTGAAACCAGCGGGAACCGGGCAGTTCTTC. It codes for CASSLKPAGTGQFF.

This clonotype showed up just once. The chain links TRBV27 to TRBJ1-1; TRBD1 might be the D (6 bases). The germline V gene has CDR1 MNHEY and CDR2 SMNVEV (reference sequence). The germline V and J ends were trimmed by 3 bases and 6 bases, with 20 bases remaining between them. The CDR3 totals 16 residues. This chain's CDR3 is CASSFNVGGAGAEAFF. CDR3 DNA: TGTGCCAGCAGTTTCAACGTTGGGGGCGCCGGGGCTGAAGCTTTCTTT.